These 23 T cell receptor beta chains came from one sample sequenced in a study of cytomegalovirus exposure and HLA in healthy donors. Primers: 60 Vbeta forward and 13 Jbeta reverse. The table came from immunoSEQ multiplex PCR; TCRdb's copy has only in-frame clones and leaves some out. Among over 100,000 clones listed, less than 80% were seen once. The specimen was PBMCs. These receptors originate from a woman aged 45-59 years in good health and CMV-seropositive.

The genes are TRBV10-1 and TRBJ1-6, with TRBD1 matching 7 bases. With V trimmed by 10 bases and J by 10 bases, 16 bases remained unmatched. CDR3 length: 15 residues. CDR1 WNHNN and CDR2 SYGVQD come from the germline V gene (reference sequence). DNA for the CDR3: TGCGCCATCCAGAGAAACAGGGGCGCGGAATCACCCCTCCACTTT. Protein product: CAIQRNRGAESPLHF.

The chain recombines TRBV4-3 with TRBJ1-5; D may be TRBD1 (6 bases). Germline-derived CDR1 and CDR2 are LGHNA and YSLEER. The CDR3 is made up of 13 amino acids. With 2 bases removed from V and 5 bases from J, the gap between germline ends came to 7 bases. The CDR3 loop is CASSQRTDQPQHF. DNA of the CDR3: TGCGCCAGCAGCCAAAGGACAGATCAGCCCCAGCATTTT.

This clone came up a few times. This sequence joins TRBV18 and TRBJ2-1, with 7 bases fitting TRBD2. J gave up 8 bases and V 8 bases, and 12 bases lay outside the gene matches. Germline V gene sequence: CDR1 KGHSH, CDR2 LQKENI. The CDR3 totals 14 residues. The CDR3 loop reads CASTGEGLWHEQFF. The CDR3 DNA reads TGTGCCAGCACCGGGGAGGGGCTGTGGCATGAGCAGTTCTTC.

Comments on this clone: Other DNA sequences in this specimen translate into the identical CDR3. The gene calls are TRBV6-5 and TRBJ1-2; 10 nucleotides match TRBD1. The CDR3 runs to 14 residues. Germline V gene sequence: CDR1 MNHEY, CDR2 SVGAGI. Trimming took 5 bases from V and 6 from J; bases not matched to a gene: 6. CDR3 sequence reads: CASSRQGARDGYTF. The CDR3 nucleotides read TGTGCCAGCAGTAGACAGGGGGCGCGGGATGGCTACACCTTC.

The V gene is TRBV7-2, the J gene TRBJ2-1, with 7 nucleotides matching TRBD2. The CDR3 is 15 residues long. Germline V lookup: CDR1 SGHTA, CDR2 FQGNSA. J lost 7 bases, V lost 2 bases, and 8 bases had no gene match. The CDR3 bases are TGTGCCAGCAGCTTAAGGGGCGGGGAGGGGAATGAGCAGTTCTTC. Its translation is CASSLRGGEGNEQFF.

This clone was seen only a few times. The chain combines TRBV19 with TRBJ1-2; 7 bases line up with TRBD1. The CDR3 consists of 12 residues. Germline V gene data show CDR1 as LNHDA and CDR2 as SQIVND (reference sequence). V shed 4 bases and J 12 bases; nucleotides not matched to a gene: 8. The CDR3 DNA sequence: TGTGCCAGTAGTACGACAGGGTTAGTGGACACCTTC. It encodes CASSTTGLVDTF.

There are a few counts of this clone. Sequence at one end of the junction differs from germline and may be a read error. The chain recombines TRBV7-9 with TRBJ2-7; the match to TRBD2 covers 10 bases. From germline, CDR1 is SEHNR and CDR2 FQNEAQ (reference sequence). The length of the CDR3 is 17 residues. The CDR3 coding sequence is TGTTCCAGCAGCTTAGCGGCCTCTAGCGGGAGTTCCTACGAGCAGTACTTC. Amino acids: CSSSLAASSGSSYEQYF. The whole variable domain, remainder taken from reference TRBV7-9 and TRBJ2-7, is DTGVSQNPRHKITKRGQNVTFRCDPISEHNRLYWYRQTLGQGPEFLTYFQNEAQLEKSRLLSDRFSAERPKGSFSTLEIQRTEQGDSAMYLCSSSLAASSGSSYEQYFGPGTRLTVT.

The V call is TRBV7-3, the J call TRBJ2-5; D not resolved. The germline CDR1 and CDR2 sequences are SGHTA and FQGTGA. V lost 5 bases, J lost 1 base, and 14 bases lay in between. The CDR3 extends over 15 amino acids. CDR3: CASSPTPGFQETQYF. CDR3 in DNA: TGTGCCAGCAGCCCGACCCCGGGTTTCCAAGAGACCCAGTACTTC.

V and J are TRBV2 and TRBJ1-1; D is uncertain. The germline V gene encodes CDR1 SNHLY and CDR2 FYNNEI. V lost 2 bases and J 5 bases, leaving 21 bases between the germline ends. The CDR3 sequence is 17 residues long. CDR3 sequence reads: CASSEIGKSRRWTEAFF. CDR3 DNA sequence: TGTGCCAGCAGTGAAATAGGAAAGTCCAGGCGATGGACTGAAGCTTTCTTT. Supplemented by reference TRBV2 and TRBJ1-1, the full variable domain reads EPEVTQTPSHQVTQMGQEVILRCVPISNHLYFYWYRQILGQKVEFLVSFYNNEISEKSEIFDDQFSVERPDGSNFTLKIRSTKLEDSAMYFCASSEIGKSRRWTEAFFGQGTRLTVV.

The DNA of the CDR3 is TGCGCCAGCAGCTTGGGGGGGGGTACCTCCTACGAGCAGTACTTC. Its translation is CASSLGGGTSYEQYF. The rearrangement joins TRBV5-1 to TRBJ2-7; 7 bases map to TRBD2. This CDR3 has 15 amino acids. Germline V gene lookup returns CDR1 SGHRS and CDR2 YFSETQ. Trimming cost V 0 bases and J 0 bases; bases outside gene matches: 3.

The CDR3 DNA follows: TGTGCCAGCAGCCCGGCTATAACACAGGCCTACGAGCAGTACTTC. Its protein product is CASSPAITQAYEQYF. This rearrangement joins TRBV4-2 to TRBJ2-7, with D perhaps matching TRBD1 (5 bases). Germline V gives CDR1 LGHNA, CDR2 YNFKEQ. CDR3 length: 15 amino acids. V was trimmed by 4 bases and J by 2 bases, leaving 15 bases between them.

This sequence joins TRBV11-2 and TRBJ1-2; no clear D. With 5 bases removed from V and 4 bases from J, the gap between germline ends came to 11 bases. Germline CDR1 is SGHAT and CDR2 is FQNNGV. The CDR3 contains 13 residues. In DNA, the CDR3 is TGTGCCAGCAGCCTGGCCGGAGGCTATGGCTACACCTTC. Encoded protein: CASSLAGGYGYTF.

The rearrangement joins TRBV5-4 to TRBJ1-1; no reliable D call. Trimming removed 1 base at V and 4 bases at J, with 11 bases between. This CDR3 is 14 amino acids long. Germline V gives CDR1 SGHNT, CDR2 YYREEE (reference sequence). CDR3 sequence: CASSLYESSTEAFF. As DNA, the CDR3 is TGTGCCAGCAGCTTGTATGAGTCGTCCACTGAAGCTTTCTTT.

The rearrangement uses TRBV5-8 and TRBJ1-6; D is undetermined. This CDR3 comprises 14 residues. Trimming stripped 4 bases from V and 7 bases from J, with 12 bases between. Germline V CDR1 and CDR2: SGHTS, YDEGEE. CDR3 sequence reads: CASSRRQENSPLHF. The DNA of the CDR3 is TGTGCCAGCAGCCGGCGACAAGAGAATTCACCCCTCCACTTT.

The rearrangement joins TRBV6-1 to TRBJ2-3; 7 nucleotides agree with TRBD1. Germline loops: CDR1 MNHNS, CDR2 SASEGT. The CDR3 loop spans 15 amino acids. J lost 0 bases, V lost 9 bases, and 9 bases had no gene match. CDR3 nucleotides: TGTGCCAGTTCGGACCGGGACAGAAGCACAGATACGCAGTATTTT. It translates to CASSDRDRSTDTQYF.

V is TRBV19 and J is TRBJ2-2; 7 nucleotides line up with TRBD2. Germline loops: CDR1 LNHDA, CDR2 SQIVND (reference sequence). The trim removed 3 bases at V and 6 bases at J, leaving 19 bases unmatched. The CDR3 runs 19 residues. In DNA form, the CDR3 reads TGTGCCAGTAGTATCACTAGGGACGGGCGGACTGGGAGGGCCGGGGAGCTGTTTTTT. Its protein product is CASSITRDGRTGRAGELFF.

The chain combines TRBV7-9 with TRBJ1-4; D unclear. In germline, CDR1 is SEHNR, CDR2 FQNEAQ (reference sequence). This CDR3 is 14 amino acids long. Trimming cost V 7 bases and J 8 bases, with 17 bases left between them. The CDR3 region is CASTTGSWEEKLFF. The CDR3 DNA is TGTGCCAGCACGACTGGGTCATGGGAGGAAAAACTGTTTTTT.

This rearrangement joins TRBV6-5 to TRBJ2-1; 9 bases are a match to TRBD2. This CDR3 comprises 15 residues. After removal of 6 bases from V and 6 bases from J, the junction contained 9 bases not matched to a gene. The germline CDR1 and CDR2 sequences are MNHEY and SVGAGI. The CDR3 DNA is TGTGCCAGCAGGGCAGCGGGGGGTTCCAGCAATGAGCAGTTCTTC. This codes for CASRAAGGSSNEQFF.

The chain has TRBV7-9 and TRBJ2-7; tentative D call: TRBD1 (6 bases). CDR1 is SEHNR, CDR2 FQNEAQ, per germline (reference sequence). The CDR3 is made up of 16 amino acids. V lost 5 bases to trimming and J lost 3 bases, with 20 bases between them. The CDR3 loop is CASSLSTGTAVYEQYF. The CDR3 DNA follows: TGTGCCAGCAGCCTTTCGACAGGCACCGCCGTCTACGAGCAGTACTTC. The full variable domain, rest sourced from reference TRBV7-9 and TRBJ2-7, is DTGVSQNPRHKITKRGQNVTFRCDPISEHNRLYWYRQTLGQGPEFLTYFQNEAQLEKSRLLSDRFSAERPKGSFSTLEIQRTEQGDSAMYLCASSLSTGTAVYEQYFGPGTRLTVT.

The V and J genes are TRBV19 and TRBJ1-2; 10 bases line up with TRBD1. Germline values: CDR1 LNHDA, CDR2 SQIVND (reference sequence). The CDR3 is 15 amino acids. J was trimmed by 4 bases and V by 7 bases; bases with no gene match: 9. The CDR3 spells CASTARDRGSYGYTF. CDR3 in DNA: TGTGCCAGTACCGCCCGGGACAGGGGTAGCTATGGCTACACCTTC.

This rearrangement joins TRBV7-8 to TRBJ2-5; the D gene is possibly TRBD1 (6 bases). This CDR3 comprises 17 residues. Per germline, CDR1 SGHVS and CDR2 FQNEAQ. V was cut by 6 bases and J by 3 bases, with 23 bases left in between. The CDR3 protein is CASSYYAGTPREETQYF. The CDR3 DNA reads TGTGCCAGCAGTTACTACGCCGGGACACCCAGGGAAGAGACCCAGTACTTC.

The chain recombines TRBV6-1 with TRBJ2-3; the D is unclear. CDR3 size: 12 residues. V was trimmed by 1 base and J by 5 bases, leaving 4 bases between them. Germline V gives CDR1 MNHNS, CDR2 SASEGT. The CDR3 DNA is TGTGCCAGCAGTGAAGGGCTAGATACGCAGTATTTT. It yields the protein CASSEGLDTQYF.

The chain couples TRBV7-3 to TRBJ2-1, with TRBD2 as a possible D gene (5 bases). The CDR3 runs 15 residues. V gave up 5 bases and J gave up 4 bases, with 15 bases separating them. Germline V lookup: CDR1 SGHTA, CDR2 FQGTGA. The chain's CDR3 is CASSPGGSAYNEQFF. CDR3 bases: TGTGCCAGCAGCCCCGGCGGTAGCGCTTACAATGAGCAGTTCTTC.